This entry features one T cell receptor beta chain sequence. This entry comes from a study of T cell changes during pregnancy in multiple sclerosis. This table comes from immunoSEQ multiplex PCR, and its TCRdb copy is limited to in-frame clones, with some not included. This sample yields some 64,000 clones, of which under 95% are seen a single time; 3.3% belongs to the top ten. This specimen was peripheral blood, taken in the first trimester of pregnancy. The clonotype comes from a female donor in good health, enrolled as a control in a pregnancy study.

For the CDR3, the DNA is TGTGCCAGCAGTTGGGCCCTAGGAGGCTCCTACGAGCAGTACTTC. Translated: CASSWALGGSYEQYF. The chain has TRBV27 and TRBJ2-5, with a possible D match to TRBD2 (5 bases). With the DNA end fitting TRBJ2-7 better, the J assignment may be wrong. Germline values: CDR1 MNHEY, CDR2 SMNVEV (reference sequence). The CDR3 covers 15 residues.